Included here is one TCR beta chain sequence, with context. The V gene end was trimmed by 5 bases and the J gene end by 0 bases; junction bases not matched to a gene: 9. Germline assignment: CDR1 MNHNY and CDR2 SVGAGI (reference sequence). The CDR3 has 16 amino acids. This sample was taken from a study of graft-versus-host responses after intestinal transplantation. Across the study: Every recipient underwent anti-thymocyte globulin induction, then tacrolimus and steroids for roughly three years.

The data were produced by immunoSEQ multiplex PCR, yet TCRdb's version contains in-frame clones alone and is incomplete. The sample lists 75,000 to 100,000 clones; around 88% were seen once. This TCR was recovered from a human patient who received an intestinal transplant, so some T cells may come from the graft donor. The sequencing used PBMCs, collected 255 days after intestinal transplant. This chain links TRBV6-6 with TRBJ1-1, with 7 nucleotides matching TRBD1. CDR3 in amino acids: CASSQGTGALNTEAFF. For the CDR3, the DNA is TGTGCCAGCAGTCAAGGAACAGGGGCCTTGAACACTGAAGCTTTCTTT.